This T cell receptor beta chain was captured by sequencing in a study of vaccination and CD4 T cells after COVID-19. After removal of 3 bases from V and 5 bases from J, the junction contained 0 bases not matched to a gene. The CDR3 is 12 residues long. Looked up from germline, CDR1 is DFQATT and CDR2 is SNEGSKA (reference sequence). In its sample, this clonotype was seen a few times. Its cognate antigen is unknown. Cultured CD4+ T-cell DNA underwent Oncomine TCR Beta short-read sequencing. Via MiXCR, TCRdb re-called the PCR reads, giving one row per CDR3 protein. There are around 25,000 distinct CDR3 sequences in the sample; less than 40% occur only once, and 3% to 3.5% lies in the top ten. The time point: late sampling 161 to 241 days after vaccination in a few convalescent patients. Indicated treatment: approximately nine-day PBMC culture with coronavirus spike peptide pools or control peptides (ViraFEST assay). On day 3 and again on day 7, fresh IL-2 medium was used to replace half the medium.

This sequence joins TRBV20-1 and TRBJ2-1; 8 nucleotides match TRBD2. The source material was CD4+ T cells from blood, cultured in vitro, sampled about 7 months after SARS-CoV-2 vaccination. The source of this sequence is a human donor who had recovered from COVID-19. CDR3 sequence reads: CSASGGDNEQFF. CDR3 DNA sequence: TGCAGTGCTAGCGGGGGGGACAATGAGCAGTTCTTC.